A selection of T cell receptor beta chains follows, all from one sample in a study of T cells in localized non-small cell lung cancer. Only in-frame clones appear in the TCRdb table, and some are missing; sequencing was by immunoSEQ multiplex PCR. The sample lists approximately 12,000 clones; about four fifths were seen once. The sequences come from peripheral blood, collected before any cancer treatment. Receptor source: a male donor older than 55 with stage I lung adenocarcinoma. CDR3s include the opening cysteine and the closing phenylalanine or tryptophan. The D gene is left open where the match is weak. A clone size is listed for some rows: how often the clone was seen (once, few, many), or a class if it is expanded.

abundance: NA; d_gene: NA; len: 17; j_gene: TRBJ2-7; v_gene: TRBV4-2; CDR3aa: CASSRNIPTGLVYEQYF; CDR3nt: TGTGCCAGCAGCCGTAATATACCGACAGGTTTAGTCTACGAGCAGTACTTC
abundance: NA; d_gene: NA; len: 14; j_gene: TRBJ2-7; v_gene: TRBV27; CDR3aa: CASSKGNLSPEQYF; CDR3nt: TGTGCCAGCAGTAAGGGTAATCTGTCTCCCGAGCAGTACTTC
abundance: NA; d_gene: NA; len: 13; j_gene: TRBJ2-7; v_gene: TRBV7-2; CDR3aa: CASSLGQLYEQYF; CDR3nt: TGTGCCAGCAGCTTAGGACAGTTATACGAGCAGTACTTC
abundance: NA; d_gene: TRBD1; len: 16; j_gene: TRBJ2-6; v_gene: TRBV5-4; CDR3aa: CASSLGSDREDSVLTF; CDR3nt: TGTGCCAGCAGCTTGGGTTCGGACAGGGAGGATTCCGTCCTGACTTTC
abundance: NA; d_gene: NA; len: 14; j_gene: TRBJ2-1; v_gene: TRBV6-1; CDR3aa: CASRSSHFYNEQFF; CDR3nt: TGTGCCAGCAGAAGCAGTCACTTCTACAATGAGCAGTTCTTC
abundance: NA; d_gene: TRBD2; len: 16; j_gene: TRBJ2-1; v_gene: TRBV7-8; CDR3aa: CASSSLGGSLYNEQFF; CDR3nt: TGTGCCAGCAGCTCGTTGGGCGGGAGCCTATACAATGAGCAGTTCTTC
abundance: NA; d_gene: NA; len: 15; j_gene: TRBJ1-2; v_gene: TRBV4-2; CDR3aa: CASSQTQGLEYGYTF; CDR3nt: TGTGCCAGCAGCCAAACGCAGGGCCTAGAATATGGCTACACCTTC
abundance: NA; d_gene: NA; len: 15; j_gene: TRBJ2-3; v_gene: TRBV5-1; CDR3aa: CASSLDPSSTDTQYF; CDR3nt: TGCGCCAGCAGCTTGGATCCCAGCAGCACAGATACGCAGTATTTT
abundance: NA; d_gene: NA; len: 15; j_gene: TRBJ2-3; v_gene: TRBV5-4; CDR3aa: CASRRDRGTTDTQYF; CDR3nt: TGTGCCAGCAGGCGGGACCGAGGAACCACAGATACGCAGTATTTT
abundance: NA; d_gene: NA; len: 17; j_gene: TRBJ1-4; v_gene: TRBV7-8; CDR3aa: CASSNRQPASTNEKLFF; CDR3nt: TGTGCCAGCAGCAATAGACAGCCAGCTTCAACTAATGAAAAACTGTTTTTT
abundance: NA; d_gene: NA; len: 14; j_gene: TRBJ1-5; v_gene: TRBV19; CDR3aa: CGSTGAWGNQPQHF; CDR3nt: TGTGGTAGTACGGGGGCGTGGGGCAATCAGCCCCAGCATTTT
abundance: NA; d_gene: TRBD1; len: 14; j_gene: TRBJ2-7; v_gene: TRBV4-1; CDR3aa: CASTPGTGTYEQYF; CDR3nt: TGCGCCAGCACCCCCGGGACAGGGACCTACGAGCAGTACTTC
abundance: NA; d_gene: TRBD2; len: 15; j_gene: TRBJ2-5; v_gene: TRBV2; CDR3aa: CASSRPSGTKETQYF; CDR3nt: TGTGCCAGCAGTCGCCCTAGCGGGACAAAAGAGACCCAGTACTTC
abundance: NA; d_gene: TRBD1; len: 15; j_gene: TRBJ1-2; v_gene: TRBV5-1; CDR3aa: CASSWNGQGVRGYTF; CDR3nt: TGCGCCAGCAGCTGGAATGGACAGGGGGTTCGGGGCTACACCTTC
abundance: NA; d_gene: TRBD1; len: 15; j_gene: TRBJ2-1; v_gene: TRBV7-9; CDR3aa: CASSFPGGENNEQFF; CDR3nt: TGTGCCAGCAGCTTCCCAGGGGGCGAAAACAATGAGCAGTTCTTC
abundance: NA; d_gene: NA; len: 13; j_gene: TRBJ2-7; v_gene: TRBV9; CDR3aa: CASSLDLAYEQYF; CDR3nt: TGTGCCAGCAGCCTTGACTTGGCCTACGAGCAGTACTTC
abundance: NA; d_gene: NA; len: 17; j_gene: TRBJ1-5; v_gene: TRBV15; CDR3aa: CATSRVGGAYSNQPQHF; CDR3nt: TGTGCCACCAGCAGAGTTGGGGGAGCGTATAGCAATCAGCCCCAGCATTTT
abundance: NA; d_gene: TRBD1; len: 16; j_gene: TRBJ1-1; v_gene: TRBV28; CDR3aa: CASRSWTGGAGTEAFF; CDR3nt: TGTGCCAGCAGGTCATGGACAGGGGGCGCAGGCACTGAAGCTTTCTTT
abundance: NA; d_gene: NA; len: 14; j_gene: TRBJ1-5; v_gene: TRBV6-1; CDR3aa: CASAFPGAGQPQHF; CDR3nt: TGTGCCAGCGCTTTCCCGGGGGCAGGCCAGCCCCAGCATTTT
abundance: NA; d_gene: NA; len: 14; j_gene: TRBJ1-4; v_gene: TRBV2; CDR3aa: CASKERGTNEKLFF; CDR3nt: TGTGCCAGCAAGGAGAGGGGAACTAATGAAAAACTGTTTTTT
abundance: few; d_gene: NA; len: 15; j_gene: TRBJ2-3; v_gene: TRBV27; CDR3aa: CASSLRLASADTQYF; CDR3nt: TGTGCCAGCAGTTTAAGGCTAGCGTCCGCAGATACGCAGTATTTT
abundance: once; d_gene: TRBD1; len: 14; j_gene: TRBJ2-7; v_gene: TRBV14; CDR3aa: CASSLGQGFAEQYF; CDR3nt: TGTGCCAGCAGCCTAGGACAGGGGTTCGCCGAGCAGTACTTC
abundance: NA; d_gene: NA; len: 14; j_gene: TRBJ2-2; v_gene: TRBV25-1; CDR3aa: CASSPPGVVGELFF; CDR3nt: TGTGCCAGCTCCCCCCCAGGGGTGGTCGGGGAGCTGTTTTTT
abundance: NA; d_gene: NA; len: 14; j_gene: TRBJ1-4; v_gene: TRBV2; CDR3aa: CASSPPGGGEKLFF; CDR3nt: TGTGCCAGCAGTCCCCCCGGGGGAGGAGAAAAACTGTTTTTT
abundance: NA; d_gene: NA; len: 11; j_gene: TRBJ2-1; v_gene: TRBV11-3; CDR3aa: CASSLAGEQFF; CDR3nt: TGTGCCAGCAGCTTAGCGGGTGAGCAGTTCTTC
abundance: NA; d_gene: TRBD1; len: 15; j_gene: TRBJ2-7; v_gene: TRBV6-6; CDR3aa: CASSYSFTGAYEQYF; CDR3nt: TGTGCCAGCAGTTACTCTTTTACAGGGGCCTACGAGCAGTACTTC
abundance: NA; d_gene: NA; len: 17; j_gene: TRBJ1-5; v_gene: TRBV28; CDR3aa: CASSSVPRVRSNQPQHF; CDR3nt: TGTGCCAGCAGTTCCGTCCCCAGGGTGAGGAGCAATCAGCCCCAGCATTTT
abundance: NA; d_gene: TRBD1; len: 15; j_gene: TRBJ1-3; v_gene: TRBV6-5; CDR3aa: CASSYGGGRDATIYF; CDR3nt: TGTGCCAGCAGTTACGGAGGGGGCCGCGATGCCACCATATATTTT
abundance: NA; d_gene: TRBD2; len: 17; j_gene: TRBJ2-3; v_gene: TRBV11-2; CDR3aa: CASSLVGRLGGTDTQYF; CDR3nt: TGTGCCAGCAGCTTGGTCGGGAGGCTCGGTGGAACAGATACGCAGTATTTT
abundance: NA; d_gene: TRBD1; len: 16; j_gene: TRBJ1-4; v_gene: TRBV18; CDR3aa: CASSYSPTGGYEKLFF; CDR3nt: TGTGCCAGCTCATACTCCCCGACAGGGGGTTATGAAAAACTGTTTTTT
abundance: NA; d_gene: NA; len: 13; j_gene: TRBJ2-7; v_gene: TRBV6-5; CDR3aa: CASRRDISYEQYF; CDR3nt: TGTGCCAGCAGGAGAGACATCTCCTACGAGCAGTACTTC
abundance: NA; d_gene: TRBD1; len: 13; j_gene: TRBJ1-1; v_gene: TRBV7-9; CDR3aa: CASSSRDRDEAFF; CDR3nt: TGTGCCAGCAGCTCTAGGGACAGGGATGAAGCTTTCTTT
abundance: NA; d_gene: NA; len: 18; j_gene: TRBJ2-6; v_gene: TRBV6-9; CDR3aa: CASSHWLLRQSRANVLTF; CDR3nt: TGTGCCAGCAGTCACTGGCTCTTACGACAAAGTCGGGCCAACGTCCTGACTTTC
abundance: NA; d_gene: TRBD1; len: 14; j_gene: TRBJ1-1; v_gene: TRBV5-1; CDR3aa: CASTGDRTNTEAFF; CDR3nt: TGCGCCAGCACCGGGGACAGGACTAACACTGAAGCTTTCTTT
abundance: NA; d_gene: NA; len: 12; j_gene: TRBJ2-1; v_gene: TRBV4-3; CDR3aa: CASSQRRGEQFF; CDR3nt: TGCGCCAGCAGCCAGCGCAGGGGTGAGCAGTTCTTC
abundance: NA; d_gene: NA; len: 14; j_gene: TRBJ2-7; v_gene: TRBV6-5; CDR3aa: CASSYSISSYEQYF; CDR3nt: TGTGCCAGCAGTTATTCTATCAGCTCCTACGAGCAGTACTTC
abundance: NA; d_gene: TRBD2; len: 16; j_gene: TRBJ2-1; v_gene: TRBV27; CDR3aa: CASSFDLTGGFSEQFF; CDR3nt: TGTGCCAGCAGTTTCGACCTCACGGGGGGGTTCAGTGAGCAGTTCTTC
abundance: once; d_gene: NA; len: 15; j_gene: TRBJ1-2; v_gene: TRBV2; CDR3aa: CASSSSGRPAYGYTF; CDR3nt: TGTGCCAGCAGCAGCTCCGGACGGCCCGCGTATGGCTACACCTTC
abundance: NA; d_gene: TRBD1; len: 15; j_gene: TRBJ2-5; v_gene: TRBV30; CDR3aa: CAWSQTGYRGETQYF; CDR3nt: TGTGCCTGGAGCCAGACAGGCTACAGGGGAGAGACCCAGTACTTC
abundance: NA; d_gene: TRBD1; len: 15; j_gene: TRBJ1-3; v_gene: TRBV28; CDR3aa: CASSLPQGAGNTIYF; CDR3nt: TGTGCCAGCAGTTTACCCCAGGGGGCTGGAAACACCATATATTTT